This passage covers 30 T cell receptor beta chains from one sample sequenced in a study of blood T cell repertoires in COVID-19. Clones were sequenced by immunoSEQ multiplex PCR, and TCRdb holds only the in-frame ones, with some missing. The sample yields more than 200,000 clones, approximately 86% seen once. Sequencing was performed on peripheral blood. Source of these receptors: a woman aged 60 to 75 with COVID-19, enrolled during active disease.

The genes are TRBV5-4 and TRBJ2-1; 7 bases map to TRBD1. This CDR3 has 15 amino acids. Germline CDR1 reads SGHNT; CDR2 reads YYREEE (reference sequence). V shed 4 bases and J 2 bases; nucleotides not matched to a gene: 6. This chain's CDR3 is CASSAGTAPYNEQFF. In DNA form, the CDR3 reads TGTGCCAGCAGCGCAGGGACAGCCCCCTACAATGAGCAGTTCTTC.

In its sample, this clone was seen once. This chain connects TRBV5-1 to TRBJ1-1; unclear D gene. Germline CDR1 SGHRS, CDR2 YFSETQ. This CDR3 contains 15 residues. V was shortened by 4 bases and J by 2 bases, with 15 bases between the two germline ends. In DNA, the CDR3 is TGCGCCAGCAGCCGGAGGGCAGGAACCAACACTGAAGCTTTCTTT. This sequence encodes CASSRRAGTNTEAFF. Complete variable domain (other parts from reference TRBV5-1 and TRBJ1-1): KAGVTQTPRYLIKTRGQQVTLSCSPISGHRSVSWYQQTPGQGLQFLFEYFSETQRNKGNFPGRFSGRQFSNSRSEMNVSTLELGDSALYLCASSRRAGTNTEAFFGQGTRLTVV.

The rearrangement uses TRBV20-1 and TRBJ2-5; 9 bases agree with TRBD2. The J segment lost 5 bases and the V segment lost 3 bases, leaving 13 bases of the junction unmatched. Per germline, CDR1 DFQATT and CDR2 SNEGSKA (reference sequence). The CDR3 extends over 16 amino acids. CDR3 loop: CSASLASGDPWETQYF. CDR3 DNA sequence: TGCAGTGCTAGTCTGGCTAGCGGGGACCCGTGGGAGACCCAGTACTTC.

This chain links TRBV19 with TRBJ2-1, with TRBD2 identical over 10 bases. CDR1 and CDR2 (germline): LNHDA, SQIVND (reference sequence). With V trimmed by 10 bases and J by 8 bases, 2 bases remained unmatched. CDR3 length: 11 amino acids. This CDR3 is CATLAGDEQFF. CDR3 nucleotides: TGTGCCACCCTAGCGGGAGATGAGCAGTTCTTC.

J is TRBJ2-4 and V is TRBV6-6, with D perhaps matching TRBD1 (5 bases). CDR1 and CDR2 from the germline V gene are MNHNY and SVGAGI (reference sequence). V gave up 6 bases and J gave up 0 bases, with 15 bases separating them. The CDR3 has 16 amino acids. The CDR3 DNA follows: TGTGCCAGCAGAGCCGACAGACCCTTAGCCAAAAACATTCAGTACTTC. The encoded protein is CASRADRPLAKNIQYF.

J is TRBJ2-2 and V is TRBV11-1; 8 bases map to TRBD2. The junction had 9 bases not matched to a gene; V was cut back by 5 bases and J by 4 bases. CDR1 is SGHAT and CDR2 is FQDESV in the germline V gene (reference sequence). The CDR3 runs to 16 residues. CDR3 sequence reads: CASSPMNGRVTGELFF. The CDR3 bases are TGTGCCAGCAGCCCTATGAACGGGAGGGTCACCGGGGAGCTGTTTTTT.

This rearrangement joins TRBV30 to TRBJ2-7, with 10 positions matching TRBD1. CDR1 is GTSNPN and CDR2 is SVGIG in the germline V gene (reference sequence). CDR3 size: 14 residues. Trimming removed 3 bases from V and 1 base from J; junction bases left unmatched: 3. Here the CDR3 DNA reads TGTGCCTGGAGCCCGGGACAGGGGTCCTACGAGCAGTACTTC. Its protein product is CAWSPGQGSYEQYF.

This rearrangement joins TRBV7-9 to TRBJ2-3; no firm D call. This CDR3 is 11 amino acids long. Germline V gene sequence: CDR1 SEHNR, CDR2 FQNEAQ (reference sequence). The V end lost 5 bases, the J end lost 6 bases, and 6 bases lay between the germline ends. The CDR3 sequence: CASSQSDTQYF. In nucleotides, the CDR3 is TGTGCCAGCAGCCAGTCGGATACGCAGTATTTT.

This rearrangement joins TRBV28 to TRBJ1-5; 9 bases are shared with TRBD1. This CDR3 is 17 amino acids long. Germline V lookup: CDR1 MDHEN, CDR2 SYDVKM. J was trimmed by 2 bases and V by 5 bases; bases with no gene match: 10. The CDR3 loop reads CASSRGDRVLGNQPQHF. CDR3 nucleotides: TGTGCCAGCAGTCGCGGGGACAGGGTCCTTGGCAATCAGCCCCAGCATTTT.

CDR3: CASSMRVEGSYEQYF. In nucleotides, the CDR3 is TGTGCCAGTAGTATGAGGGTGGAGGGCTCCTACGAGCAGTACTTC. This chain links TRBV19 with TRBJ2-7; D is perhaps TRBD2 (6 bases). Germline V CDR1 and CDR2: LNHDA, SQIVND (reference sequence). The CDR3 sequence is 15 residues long. The ends were cut back, 3 bases at V and 0 bases at J, with 12 bases in the middle.

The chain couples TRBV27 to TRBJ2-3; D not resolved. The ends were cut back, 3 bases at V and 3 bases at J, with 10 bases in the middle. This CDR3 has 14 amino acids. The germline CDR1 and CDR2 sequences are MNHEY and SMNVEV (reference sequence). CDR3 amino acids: CASSLNFATDTQYF. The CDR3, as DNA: TGTGCCAGCAGTTTGAATTTCGCGACAGATACGCAGTATTTT.

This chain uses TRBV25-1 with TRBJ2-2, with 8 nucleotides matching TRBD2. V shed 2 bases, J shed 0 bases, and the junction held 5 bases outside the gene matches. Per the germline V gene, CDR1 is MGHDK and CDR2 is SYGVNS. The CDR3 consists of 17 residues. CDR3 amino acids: CASSEQGGRTNTGELFF. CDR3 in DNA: TGTGCCAGCAGTGAACAGGGCGGGAGGACGAACACCGGGGAGCTGTTTTTT.

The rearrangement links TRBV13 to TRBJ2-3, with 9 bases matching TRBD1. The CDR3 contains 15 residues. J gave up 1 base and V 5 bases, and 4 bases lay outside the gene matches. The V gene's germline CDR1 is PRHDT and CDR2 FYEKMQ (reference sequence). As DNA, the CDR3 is TGTGCCAGCAGCCCAGGGGACAGGGGCACAGATACGCAGTATTTT. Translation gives CASSPGDRGTDTQYF.

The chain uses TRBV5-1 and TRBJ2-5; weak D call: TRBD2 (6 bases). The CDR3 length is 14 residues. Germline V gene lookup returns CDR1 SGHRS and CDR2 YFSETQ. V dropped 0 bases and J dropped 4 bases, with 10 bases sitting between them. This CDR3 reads CASSLAGARETQYF. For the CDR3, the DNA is TGCGCCAGCAGCTTGGCGGGAGCGAGAGAGACCCAGTACTTC.

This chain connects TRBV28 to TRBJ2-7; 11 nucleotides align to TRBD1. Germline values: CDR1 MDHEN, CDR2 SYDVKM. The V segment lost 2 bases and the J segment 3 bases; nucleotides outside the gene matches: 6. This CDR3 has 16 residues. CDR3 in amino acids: CASSLAGQGGLYEQYF. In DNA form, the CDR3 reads TGTGCCAGCAGTTTAGCGGGACAGGGGGGTCTCTACGAGCAGTACTTC.

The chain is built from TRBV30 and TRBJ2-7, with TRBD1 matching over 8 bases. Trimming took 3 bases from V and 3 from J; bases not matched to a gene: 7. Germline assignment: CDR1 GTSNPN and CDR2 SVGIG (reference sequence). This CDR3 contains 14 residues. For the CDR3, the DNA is TGTGCCTGGAGCCGACAGGGGCTCTTCTACGAGCAGTACTTC. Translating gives CAWSRQGLFYEQYF.

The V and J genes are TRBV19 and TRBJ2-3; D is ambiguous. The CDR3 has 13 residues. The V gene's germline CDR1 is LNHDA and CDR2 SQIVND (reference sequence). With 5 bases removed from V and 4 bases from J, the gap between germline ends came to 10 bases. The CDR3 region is CASSGQFADTQYF. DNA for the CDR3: TGTGCCAGTAGTGGCCAGTTTGCAGATACGCAGTATTTT.

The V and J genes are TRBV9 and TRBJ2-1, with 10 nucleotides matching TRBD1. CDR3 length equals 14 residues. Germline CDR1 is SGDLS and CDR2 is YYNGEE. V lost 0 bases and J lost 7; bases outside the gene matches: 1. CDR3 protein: CASSVVGQGNEQFF. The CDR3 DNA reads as TGTGCCAGCAGCGTAGTGGGACAGGGGAATGAGCAGTTCTTC.

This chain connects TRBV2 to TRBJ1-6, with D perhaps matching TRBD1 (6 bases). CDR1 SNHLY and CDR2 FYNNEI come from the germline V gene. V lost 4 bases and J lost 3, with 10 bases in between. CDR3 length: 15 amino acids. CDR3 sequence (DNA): TGTGCCAGCAGTGGGGCAGGGGTCTATAATTCACCCCTCCACTTT. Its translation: CASSGAGVYNSPLHF.

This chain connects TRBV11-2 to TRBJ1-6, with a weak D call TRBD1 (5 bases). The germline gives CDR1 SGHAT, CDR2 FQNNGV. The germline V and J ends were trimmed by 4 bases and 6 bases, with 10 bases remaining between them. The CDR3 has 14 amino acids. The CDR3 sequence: CASSSRQSNSPLHF. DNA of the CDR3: TGTGCCAGCAGCTCAAGACAGTCTAATTCACCCCTCCACTTT.

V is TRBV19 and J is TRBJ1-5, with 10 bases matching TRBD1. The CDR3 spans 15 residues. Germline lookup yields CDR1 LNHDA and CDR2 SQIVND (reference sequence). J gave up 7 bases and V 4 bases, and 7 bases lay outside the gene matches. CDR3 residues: CASSSALDRGQPQHF. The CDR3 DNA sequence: TGTGCCAGTAGTAGCGCCTTGGACAGGGGGCAGCCCCAGCATTTT.

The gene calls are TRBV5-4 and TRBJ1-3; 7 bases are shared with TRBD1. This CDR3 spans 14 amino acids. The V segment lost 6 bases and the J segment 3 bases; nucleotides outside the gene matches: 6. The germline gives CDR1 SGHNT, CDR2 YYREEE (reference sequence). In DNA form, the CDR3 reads TGTGCCAGCATCGAACAGGGGCGTGGAAACACCATATATTTT. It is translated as CASIEQGRGNTIYF.

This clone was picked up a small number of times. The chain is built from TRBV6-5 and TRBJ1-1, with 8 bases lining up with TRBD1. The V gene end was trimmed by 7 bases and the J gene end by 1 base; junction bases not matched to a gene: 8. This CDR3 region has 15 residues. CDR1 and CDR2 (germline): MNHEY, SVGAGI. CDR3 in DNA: TGTGCCAGCAATAACCGACAGGGGCCGAACACTGAAGCTTTCTTT. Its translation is CASNNRQGPNTEAFF.

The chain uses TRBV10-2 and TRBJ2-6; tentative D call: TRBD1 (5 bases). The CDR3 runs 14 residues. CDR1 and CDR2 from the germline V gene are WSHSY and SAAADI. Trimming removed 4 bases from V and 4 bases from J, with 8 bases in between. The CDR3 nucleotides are TGCGCCAGCAGTGGACAGTCAGGGGCCAACGTCCTGACTTTC. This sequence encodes CASSGQSGANVLTF.

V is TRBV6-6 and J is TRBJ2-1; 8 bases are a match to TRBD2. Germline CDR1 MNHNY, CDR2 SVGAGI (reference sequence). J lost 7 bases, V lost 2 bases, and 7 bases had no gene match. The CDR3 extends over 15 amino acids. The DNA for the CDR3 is TGTGCCAGCAGTTACGTCCAGCGGGAGACTAATGAGCAGTTCTTC. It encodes CASSYVQRETNEQFF.

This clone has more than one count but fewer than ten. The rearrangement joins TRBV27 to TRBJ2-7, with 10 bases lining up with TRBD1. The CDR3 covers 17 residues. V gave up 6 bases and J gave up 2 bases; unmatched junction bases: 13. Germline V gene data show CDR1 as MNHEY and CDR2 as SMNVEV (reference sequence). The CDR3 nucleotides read TGTGCCAGCAGCCCTTTAGATCTGGGACAGGGGACCTACGAGCAGTACTTC. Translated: CASSPLDLGQGTYEQYF.

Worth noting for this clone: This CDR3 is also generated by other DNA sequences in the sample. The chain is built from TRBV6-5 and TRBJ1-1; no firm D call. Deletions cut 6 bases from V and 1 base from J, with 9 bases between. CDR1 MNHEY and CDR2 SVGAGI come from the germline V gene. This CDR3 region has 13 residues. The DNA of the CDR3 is TGTGCCAGCAGAGACACCCAGAACACTGAAGCTTTCTTT. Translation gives CASRDTQNTEAFF.

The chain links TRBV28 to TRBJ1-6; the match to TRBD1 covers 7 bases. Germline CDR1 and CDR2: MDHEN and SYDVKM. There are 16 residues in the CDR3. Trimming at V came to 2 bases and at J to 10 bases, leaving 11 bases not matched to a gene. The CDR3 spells CASSLNPGGRGSPLHF. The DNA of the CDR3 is TGTGCCAGCAGTTTAAATCCAGGGGGAAGGGGCTCACCCCTCCACTTT.

DNA of the CDR3: TGTGCCAGCAAGGGGGATGGAAATCAGCCCCAGCATTTT. Protein: CASKGDGNQPQHF. The chain is built from TRBV6-5 and TRBJ1-5, with D maybe TRBD1 (6 bases). The CDR3 runs 13 residues. CDR1 and CDR2 (germline): MNHEY, SVGAGI. V lost 7 bases and J lost 4, with 11 bases in between.

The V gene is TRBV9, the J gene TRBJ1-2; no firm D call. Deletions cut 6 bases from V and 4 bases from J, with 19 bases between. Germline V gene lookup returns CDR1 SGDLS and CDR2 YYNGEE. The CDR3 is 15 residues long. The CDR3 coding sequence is TGTGCCAGCACCCCCCCCCGGGGAGAAGGCTATGGCTACACCTTC. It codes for CASTPPRGEGYGYTF.